Listed here are 28 T cell receptor beta chains from one sample, sequenced in a study of blood T cell repertoires in COVID-19. Sequenced by immunoSEQ multiplex PCR; TCRdb stores in-frame clones only, minus some. Here the sample spans about 180,000 clones, approximately 88% being singletons. Material: PBMCs or T cells enriched from blood (not recorded which). The receptors shown here come from a woman aged 18 to 35 who had recovered from COVID-19.

The chain combines TRBV5-1 with TRBJ2-7; 9 bases are a match to TRBD1. With V trimmed by 0 bases and J by 7 bases, 11 bases remained unmatched. This CDR3 is 16 amino acids long. Per the germline V gene, CDR1 is SGHRS and CDR2 is YFSETQ. The CDR3 reads CASSLAGGQGRREQYF. As DNA, the CDR3 is TGCGCCAGCAGCTTGGCCGGGGGACAGGGAAGGAGGGAGCAGTACTTC.

The chain joins TRBV19 to TRBJ2-1, with D possibly being TRBD1 (5 bases). Germline V gene data show CDR1 as LNHDA and CDR2 as SQIVND (reference sequence). Trimming pared 3 bases from V and 1 base from J, leaving 13 bases between. The length of the CDR3 is 16 residues. The CDR3 DNA reads TGTGCCAGTAGTATTGAGACAGCCTTTTCCTACAATGAGCAGTTCTTC. This gives the protein CASSIETAFSYNEQFF.

CDR3 DNA: TGTGCCAGCAGCCCCACATCGGGAGAAGGTTCCGGGGCCAACGTCCTGACTTTC. It specifies CASSPTSGEGSGANVLTF. The gene calls are TRBV7-9 and TRBJ2-6; possibly TRBD2 for D (6 bases). The length of the CDR3 is 18 residues. Trimming took 5 bases from V and 4 from J, leaving 21 bases between them. Germline lookup yields CDR1 SEHNR and CDR2 FQNEAQ (reference sequence).

This chain links TRBV28 with TRBJ2-7, with 7 bases identical to TRBD1. The germline V gene has CDR1 MDHEN and CDR2 SYDVKM. The trim removed 7 bases at V and 2 bases at J, leaving 5 bases unmatched. The CDR3 is made up of 13 amino acids. The CDR3 DNA sequence: TGTGCCAGCAAAGGGGGCCTCACCTACGAGCAGTACTTC. Translation gives CASKGGLTYEQYF.

The chain couples TRBV6-5 to TRBJ2-1, with a weak D call TRBD1 (5 bases). The CDR3 length is 12 residues. CDR1 MNHEY and CDR2 SVGAGI come from the germline V gene. Trimming took off 5 bases at V and 8 bases at J, with 10 bases between the two ends. The chain's CDR3 is CASSRQGYEQFF. DNA for the CDR3: TGTGCCAGCAGTCGCCAGGGCTATGAGCAGTTCTTC.

This clone was counted only a few times. This chain uses TRBV29-1 with TRBJ1-4; D gene unclear. The V gene lost 4 bases and the J gene lost 0 bases, with 9 bases spanning the gap. The CDR3 sequence is 14 residues long. Germline V gene sequence: CDR1 SQVTM, CDR2 ANQGSEA. The CDR3 bases are TGCAGCGTTGTAATCGGGGCAACTAATGAAAAACTGTTTTTT. Protein sequence: CSVVIGATNEKLFF.

This clone was seen a single time. The gene calls are TRBV7-9 and TRBJ1-2; D might be TRBD1 (5 bases). Trimming removed 5 bases at V and 7 bases at J, with 14 bases between. The CDR3 is made up of 13 amino acids. Germline lookup yields CDR1 SEHNR and CDR2 FQNEAQ (reference sequence). This chain's CDR3 is CASSPREGVGYTF. The CDR3 DNA reads TGTGCCAGCAGCCCCCGTGAAGGGGTTGGCTACACCTTC.

The gene calls are TRBV23-1 and TRBJ1-1, with D maybe TRBD1 (5 bases). TRBV23-1 is treated as an ORF (open reading frame) with a function not yet certain. The CDR3 sequence is 12 residues long. V lost 11 bases and J lost 1, with 11 bases in between. CDR3 amino acids: CACKRGNTEAFF. CDR3 DNA: TGCGCCTGCAAAAGGGGGAACACTGAAGCTTTCTTT.

The chain combines TRBV30 with TRBJ1-2; D is possibly TRBD1 (6 bases). Germline CDR1 and CDR2: GTSNPN and SVGIG (reference sequence). The CDR3 has 12 residues. The V and J ends lost 0 bases and 7 bases respectively, with 9 bases between them. Here the CDR3 DNA reads TGTGCCTGGAGTGTAGGGGGGGGTGGCTACACCTTC. Residues: CAWSVGGGGYTF.

The chain employs TRBV5-5 and TRBJ1-1; TRBD1 matches at 8 bases. This CDR3 spans 14 amino acids. CDR1 and CDR2 (germline): SGHKS, YYEKEE (reference sequence). V trimming: 0 bases; J trimming: 3 bases; junction bases outside the gene matches: 1. The CDR3 here is CASSLGQGYTEAFF. CDR3 bases: TGTGCCAGCAGCTTGGGACAGGGGTACACTGAAGCTTTCTTT.

This sequence joins TRBV3-1 (or the pseudogene TRBV3-2) and TRBJ1-3; 9 nucleotides line up with TRBD1. Trimming cost V 1 base and J 10 bases; bases outside gene matches: 14. Germline loops: CDR1 LGHDT, CDR2 YNNKEL (reference sequence). There are 17 residues in the CDR3. DNA of the CDR3: TGTGCCAGCAGCCAAGGAGCTGGGACAGGGTTACTGTCGACCATATATTTT. Translation: CASSQGAGTGLLSTIYF.

The genes are TRBV5-1 and TRBJ1-3; 9 bases agree with TRBD1. The germline V gene encodes CDR1 SGHRS and CDR2 YFSETQ. J was trimmed by 0 bases and V by 5 bases; bases with no gene match: 15. CDR3 length: 19 amino acids. DNA of the CDR3: TGCGCCAGCAGTTTAAGAGTCACAGGGGGCTTCGACTCTGGAAACACCATATATTTT. It specifies CASSLRVTGGFDSGNTIYF.

The CDR3 DNA follows: TGCAGCGTTGATCTTAAGACTCAGGGTAACACTGAAGCTTTCTTT. It codes for CSVDLKTQGNTEAFF. The gene calls are TRBV29-1 and TRBJ1-1; the D gene is possibly TRBD1 (5 bases). Trimming cost V 3 bases and J 2 bases, with 16 bases left between them. Per germline, CDR1 SQVTM and CDR2 ANQGSEA. The CDR3 totals 15 residues.

The chain recombines TRBV29-1 with TRBJ2-3; no clear D gene. V was pared by 5 bases and J by 0 bases, with 12 bases between. The CDR3 runs 14 residues. CDR1 and CDR2 from the germline V gene are SQVTM and ANQGSEA. CDR3 sequence reads: CSVLRSTSTDTQYF. In DNA, the CDR3 is TGCAGCGTTCTAAGGTCGACTAGCACAGATACGCAGTATTTT.

The chain uses TRBV15 and TRBJ2-7; 11 positions agree with TRBD1. CDR3 length: 16 residues. After removal of 0 bases from V and 3 bases from J, the junction contained 4 bases not matched to a gene. The germline gives CDR1 LNHNV, CDR2 YYDKDF (reference sequence). The CDR3 nucleotides read TGTGCCACCAGCAGAGATCACGGGACAGGGGGCTACGAGCAGTACTTC. This encodes CATSRDHGTGGYEQYF.

The chain is built from TRBV28 and TRBJ1-5; 8 bases match TRBD1. Germline loops: CDR1 MDHEN, CDR2 SYDVKM. This CDR3 comprises 16 residues. The trim removed 11 bases at V and 1 base at J, leaving 13 bases unmatched. CDR3 nucleotide sequence: TGTGCCGGTGCAACGGGCAGGGGGCGAAGCAATCAGCCCCAGCATTTT. Translation gives CAGATGRGRSNQPQHF.

The genes are TRBV18 and TRBJ2-5, with TRBD1 matching 8 bases. This CDR3 spans 16 amino acids. With V trimmed by 3 bases and J by 1 base, 7 bases remained unmatched. Germline values: CDR1 KGHSH, CDR2 LQKENI. CDR3 sequence reads: CASSPPGQGLQETQYF. The CDR3 coding sequence is TGTGCCAGCTCACCCCCTGGACAGGGCCTCCAAGAGACCCAGTACTTC.

The chain employs TRBV19 and TRBJ2-7; D may be TRBD1 (5 bases). The CDR3 is 14 amino acids. Per germline, CDR1 LNHDA and CDR2 SQIVND (reference sequence). V lost 3 bases, J lost 0 bases, and 9 bases lay in between. CDR3 nucleotide sequence: TGTGCCAGTAGTATCGGCAGGGCCTCCTACGAGCAGTACTTC. Its protein product is CASSIGRASYEQYF. Full variable domain (remainder filled in from reference TRBV19 and TRBJ2-7): DGGITQSPKYLFRKEGQNVTLSCEQNLNHDAMYWYRQDPGQGLRLIYYSQIVNDFQKGDIAEGYSVSREKKESFPLTVTSAQKNPTAFYLCASSIGRASYEQYFGPGTRLTVT.

V and J are TRBV14 and TRBJ2-7; 7 nucleotides line up with TRBD1. Germline lookup yields CDR1 SGHDN and CDR2 FVKESK. J gave up 2 bases and V 1 base, and 8 bases lay outside the gene matches. This CDR3 spans 16 amino acids. The CDR3 DNA is TGTGCCAGCAGCCAAGGAGGGGCAGGGGGTACCTACGAGCAGTACTTC. Protein: CASSQGGAGGTYEQYF. The whole variable domain, filled in from reference TRBV14 and TRBJ2-7, reads EAGVTQFPSHSVIEKGQTVTLRCDPISGHDNLYWYRRVMGKEIKFLLHFVKESKQDESGMPNNRFLAERTGGTYSTLKVQPAELEDSGVYFCASSQGGAGGTYEQYFGPGTRLTVT.

The rearrangement uses TRBV5-1 and TRBJ2-5; TRBD2 matches 7 bases. This CDR3 region has 17 residues. Trimming at V came to 4 bases and at J to 1 base, leaving 13 bases not matched to a gene. Germline-derived CDR1 and CDR2 are SGHRS and YFSETQ. CDR3 in amino acids: CASSPGSLANIQETQYF. DNA for the CDR3: TGCGCCAGCAGCCCGGGATCACTAGCGAATATCCAAGAGACCCAGTACTTC.

This clone was detected only once. The V and J genes are TRBV11-3 and TRBJ2-3; TRBD2 matches at 8 bases. V lost 1 base and J lost 0; bases outside the gene matches: 0. Per germline, CDR1 SGHNT and CDR2 YENEEA. The CDR3 has 15 amino acids. This CDR3 is CASSLGLASTDTQYF. The CDR3 DNA sequence: TGTGCCAGCAGCTTAGGACTAGCGAGCACAGATACGCAGTATTTT.

The sample holds one count of this clone. The V call is TRBV24-1, the J call TRBJ2-3; TRBD1 matches at 7 bases. CDR3 length: 14 amino acids. With 9 bases clipped from V and 1 base from J, the junction kept 6 bases outside the gene matches. The V gene's germline CDR1 is KGHDR and CDR2 SFDVKD. The DNA of the CDR3 is TGTGCCACCCACCCGGGACAGCGCACAGATACGCAGTATTTT. Protein sequence: CATHPGQRTDTQYF.

This chain joins TRBV2 and TRBJ1-2; 8 bases line up with TRBD1. After removal of 6 bases from V and 5 bases from J, the junction contained 8 bases not matched to a gene. CDR1 and CDR2 (germline): SNHLY, FYNNEI. The CDR3 runs 14 residues. In DNA form, the CDR3 reads TGTGCCAGCAGGAAGGAGACAGGGGAATATGGCTACACCTTC. Translation gives CASRKETGEYGYTF.

The chain combines TRBV27 with TRBJ2-1; a weak D match, TRBD1 (6 bases). From germline, CDR1 is MNHEY and CDR2 SMNVEV (reference sequence). The CDR3 sequence is 17 residues long. V lost 2 bases and J lost 0, with 14 bases in between. The CDR3 loop is CASSLTPGTFSYNEQFF. The CDR3 DNA reads TGTGCCAGCAGTTTAACCCCGGGGACATTCTCCTACAATGAGCAGTTCTTC.

This chain links TRBV6-1 with TRBJ1-3, with D hard to call. V dropped 0 bases and J dropped 0 bases, with 9 bases sitting between them. The germline CDR1 and CDR2 sequences are MNHNS and SASEGT. This CDR3 region has 16 residues. The CDR3 is CASSEAAEPSGNTIYF. As DNA, the CDR3 is TGTGCCAGCAGTGAAGCCGCCGAGCCCTCTGGAAACACCATATATTTT.

The rearrangement joins TRBV7-2 to TRBJ2-3; 9 bases line up with TRBD2. V lost 3 bases and J lost 3; bases outside the gene matches: 7. The CDR3 extends over 16 amino acids. The germline V gene has CDR1 SGHTA and CDR2 FQGNSA. In DNA form, the CDR3 reads TGTGCCAGCAGCTTCCCTTCGACTAGCGGAACAGATACGCAGTATTTT. Encoded protein: CASSFPSTSGTDTQYF. The full variable domain, rest sourced from reference TRBV7-2 and TRBJ2-3, is GAGVSQSPSNKVTEKGKDVELRCDPISGHTALYWYRQSLGQGLEFLIYFQGNSAPDKSGLPSDRFSAERTGGSVSTLTIQRTQQEDSAVYLCASSFPSTSGTDTQYFGPGTRLTVL.

This clone was counted a single time. CDR3 loop: CASSLHASSWVYGYTF. The CDR3 nucleotides are TGTGCCAGCAGCTTACATGCTAGCAGTTGGGTCTATGGCTACACCTTC. The rearrangement links TRBV7-2 to TRBJ1-2; D not certain. The CDR3 consists of 16 residues. Germline V gene lookup returns CDR1 SGHTA and CDR2 FQGNSA. Trimming left V 2 bases short and J 4 bases short, with 17 bases between.

Notes on this clone: One end of the junction fails to match germline, which may point to a read error. The chain carries TRBV7-7 and TRBJ2-3; 10 nucleotides match TRBD2. From germline, CDR1 is SSHAT and CDR2 FNYEAQ (reference sequence). The CDR3 extends over 16 amino acids. CDR3 residues: CASSLALTSGDNTQYF. The CDR3 coding sequence is TGTGCTAGCAGCTTAGCGCTCACTAGCGGGGATAATACGCAGTATTTT.